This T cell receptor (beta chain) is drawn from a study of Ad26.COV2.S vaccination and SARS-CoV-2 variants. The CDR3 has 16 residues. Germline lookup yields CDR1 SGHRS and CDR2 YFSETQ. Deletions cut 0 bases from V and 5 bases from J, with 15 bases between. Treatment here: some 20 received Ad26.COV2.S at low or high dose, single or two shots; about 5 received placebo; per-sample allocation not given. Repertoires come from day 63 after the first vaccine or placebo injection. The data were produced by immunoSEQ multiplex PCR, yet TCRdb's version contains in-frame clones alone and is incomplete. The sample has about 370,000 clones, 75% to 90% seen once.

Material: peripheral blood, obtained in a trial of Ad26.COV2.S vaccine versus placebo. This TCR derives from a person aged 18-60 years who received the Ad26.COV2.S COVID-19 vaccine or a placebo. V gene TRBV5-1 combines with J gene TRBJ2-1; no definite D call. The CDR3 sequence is CASSLEEWDPNNEQFF. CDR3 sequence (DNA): TGCGCCAGCAGCTTGGAGGAGTGGGATCCGAACAATGAGCAGTTCTTC. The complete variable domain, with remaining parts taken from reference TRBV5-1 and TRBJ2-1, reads KAGVTQTPRYLIKTRGQQVTLSCSPISGHRSVSWYQQTPGQGLQFLFEYFSETQRNKGNFPGRFSGRQFSNSRSEMNVSTLELGDSALYLCASSLEEWDPNNEQFFGPGTRLTVL.